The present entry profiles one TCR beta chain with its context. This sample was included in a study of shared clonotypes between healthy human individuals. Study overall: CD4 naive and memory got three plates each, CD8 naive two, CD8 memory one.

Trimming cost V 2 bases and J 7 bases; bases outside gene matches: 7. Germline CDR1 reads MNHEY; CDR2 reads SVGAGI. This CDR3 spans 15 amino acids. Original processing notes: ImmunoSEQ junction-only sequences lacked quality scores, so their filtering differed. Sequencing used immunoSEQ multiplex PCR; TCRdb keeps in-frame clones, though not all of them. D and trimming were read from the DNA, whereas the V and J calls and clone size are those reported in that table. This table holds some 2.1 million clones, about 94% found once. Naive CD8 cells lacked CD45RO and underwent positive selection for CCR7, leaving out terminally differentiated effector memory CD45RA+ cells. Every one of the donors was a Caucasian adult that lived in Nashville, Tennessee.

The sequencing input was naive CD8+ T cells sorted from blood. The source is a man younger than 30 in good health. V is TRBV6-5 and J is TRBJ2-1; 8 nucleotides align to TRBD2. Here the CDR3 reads CASSYVAGIDNEQFF. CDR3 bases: TGTGCCAGCAGTTACGTAGCGGGAATCGATAATGAGCAGTTCTTC.